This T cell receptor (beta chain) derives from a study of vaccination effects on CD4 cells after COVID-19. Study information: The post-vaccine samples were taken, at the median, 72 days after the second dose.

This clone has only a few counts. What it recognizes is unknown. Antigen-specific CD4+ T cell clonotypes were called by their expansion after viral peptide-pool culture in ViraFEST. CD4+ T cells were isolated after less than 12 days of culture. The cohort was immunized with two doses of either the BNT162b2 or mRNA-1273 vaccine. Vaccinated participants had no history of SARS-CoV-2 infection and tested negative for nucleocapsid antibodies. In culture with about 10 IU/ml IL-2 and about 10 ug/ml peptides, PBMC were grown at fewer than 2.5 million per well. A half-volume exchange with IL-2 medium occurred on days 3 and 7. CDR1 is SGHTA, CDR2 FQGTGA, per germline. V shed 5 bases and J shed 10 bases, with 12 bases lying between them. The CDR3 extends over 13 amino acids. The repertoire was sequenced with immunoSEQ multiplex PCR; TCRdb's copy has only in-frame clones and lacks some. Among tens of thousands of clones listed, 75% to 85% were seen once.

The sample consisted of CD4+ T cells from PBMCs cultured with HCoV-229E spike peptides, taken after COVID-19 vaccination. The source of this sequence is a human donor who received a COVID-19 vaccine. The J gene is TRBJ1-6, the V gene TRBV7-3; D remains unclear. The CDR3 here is CASSEQSSSPLHF. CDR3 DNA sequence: TGTGCCAGCAGCGAACAGTCATCGTCACCCCTCCACTTT.